Sequencing of this T cell receptor beta chain was carried out in a study of blood T cell repertoires in COVID-19 (dated by TCRdb to about 2020). With regard to the full study: Samples from collaborators originated in the United States, Italy and Spain and spanned both the acute and convalescent phases of COVID-19. The material from the prospective study consisted of cDNA or gDNA derived from T cells, B-cell-depleted T cells, or PBMCs. Deeply sampled blood TCRbeta repertoires from subjects exposed to, actively infected with, or recovered from COVID-19 were included in the dataset. The repertoires were made available in a free public database intended to serve as a resource for research on the immune response to SARS-CoV-2. The samples were drawn from two sources: the first 160 participants of the ongoing ImmuneRACE study, and 1,000 to 1,500 subjects contributed by 6 global collaborators. Sample metadata almost always included a de-identified subject ID, COVID-19 status, age in years and sex. Where available, HLA class I and class II types were obtained from metadata supplied by the sample provider rather than from assay-based typing.

After removal of 10 bases from V and 2 bases from J, the junction retains 10 bases not matched to a gene. The germline V gene supplies CDR1 MDHEN and CDR2 SYDVKM. The CDR3 holds 15 amino acids from the cysteine to the phenylalanine. Here the CDR3 DNA is all that survives: 45 bases in frame from base 1. As concerns this clone: It lacks a known antigen. Base qualities are missing; no much larger clone stands one base away.

Participants in the prospective study were aged roughly 18 to 95 years, lived in about two dozen United States geographic areas, and enrolled through a virtual design. In the prospective study, cohorts were assigned on the basis of participant-reported clinical history obtained from a screening survey and a study questionnaire. For ImmuneRACE Cohort 3, a participant was defined as recovered based on two consecutive negative NP/OP PCR tests, clearance by a healthcare professional, or resolution of symptoms. In the prospective study, whole blood, serum and a nasopharyngeal or oropharyngeal swab were collected from each participant by mobile phlebotomists. Over an approximately 2-month period, participants in the prospective study had the option of providing additional blood draws and questionnaires. Before DNA extraction, blood samples from the prospective study were shipped at room temperature or frozen.

TCRbeta CDR3 regions were amplified from genomic DNA using the immunoSEQ Assay, a bias-controlled multiplex PCR. The published analysis was carried out like this. The number of nucleated cells in each sample was estimated from the amplification of reference gene primers within the assay. To quantify the absolute abundance of each unique TCRbeta CDR3 rearrangement, sequence reads were collapsed and filtered. For each sample, productive Simpson clonality was calculated as the square root of Simpson's diversity index over productive rearrangements. TCRdb re-hosts the immuneACCESS table, in-frame sequences only. Its copies lack some clones; in the studies checked, an unresolved V gene accounts for under half of them, and the cause for the rest is not known. For V, J and clone size, that table is used; D and trimming come from the DNA. The sample table contains approximately 450,000 clones; only one count was recorded for 85% to 90% of them. The ten largest clones take up approximately 1.2% of the sample.

What the research found in general, with its limitations: Clinical and demographic metadata were provided uncurated, with the amount varying by source and participant.

The sequencing sample was made of PBMCs or T cells enriched from blood (not recorded which). This clonotype was obtained from a man aged 25 to 40 who had recovered from COVID-19. The sequence joins TRBV28 to TRBJ2-2; a stretch of 7 junction bases matches TRBD1. The sequence in DNA is TGTGCCACACAATTCCGGGACAGAAACACCGGGGAGCTGTTTTTT. Translated, it gives CATQFRDRNTGELFF.